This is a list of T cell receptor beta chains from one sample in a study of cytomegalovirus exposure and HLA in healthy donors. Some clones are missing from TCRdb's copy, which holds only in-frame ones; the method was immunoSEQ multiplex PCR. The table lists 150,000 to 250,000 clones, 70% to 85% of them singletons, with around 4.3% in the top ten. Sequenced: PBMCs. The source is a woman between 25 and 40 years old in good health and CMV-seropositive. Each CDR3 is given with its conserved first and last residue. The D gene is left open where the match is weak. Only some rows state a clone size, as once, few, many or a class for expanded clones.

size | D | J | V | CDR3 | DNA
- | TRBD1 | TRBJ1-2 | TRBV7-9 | CASQFQGAGYGYTF | TGTGCTAGCCAATTCCAGGGGGCCGGCTATGGCTACACCTTC
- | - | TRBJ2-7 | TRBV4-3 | CASSQGTSYEQYF | TGCGCCAGCAGCCAAGGGACATCCTACGAGCAGTACTTC
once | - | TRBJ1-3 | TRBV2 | CASSERVSRIRISGNTIYF | TGTGCCAGCAGTGAGCGGGTCTCTCGTATTAGAATCTCTGGAAACACCATATATTTT
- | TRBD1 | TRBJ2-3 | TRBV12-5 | CASGPGTGGTDTQYF | TGTGCTAGTGGACCTGGGACAGGGGGCACAGATACGCAGTATTTT
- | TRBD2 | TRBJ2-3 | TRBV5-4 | CASSSRLAGEDTQYF | TGTGCCAGCAGCTCCAGACTAGCGGGAGAGGATACGCAGTATTTT
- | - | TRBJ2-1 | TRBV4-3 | CASRVSRVITDEQFF | TGCGCCAGCAGGGTCAGCAGGGTGATTACGGATGAGCAGTTCTTC
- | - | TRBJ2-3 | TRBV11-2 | CASSSRWGGTDTQYF | TGTGCCAGCAGCTCCCGGTGGGGGGGCACAGATACGCAGTATTTT
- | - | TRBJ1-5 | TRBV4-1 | CASSQDDRVTSDQPQHF | TGCGCCAGCAGCCAAGATGATCGGGTGACGAGCGATCAGCCCCAGCATTTT
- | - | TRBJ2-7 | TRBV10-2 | CASSESKQPYEQYF | TGCGCCAGCAGTGAGTCTAAACAGCCCTACGAGCAGTACTTC
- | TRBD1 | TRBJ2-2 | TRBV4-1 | CASSLRGRGTGELFF | TGCGCCAGCAGCCTCAGGGGGCGGGGCACCGGGGAGCTGTTTTTT
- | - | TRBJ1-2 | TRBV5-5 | CASSLASGSGDYGYTF | TGTGCCAGCAGCTTGGCCAGTGGCAGCGGGGACTATGGCTACACCTTC
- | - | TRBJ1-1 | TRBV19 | CASSMGGLLEVNTEAFF | TGTGCCAGTAGTATGGGGGGGCTCCTGGAGGTGAACACTGAAGCTTTCTTT
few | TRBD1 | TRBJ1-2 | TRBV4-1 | CASSQPGQGLYGYTF | TGCGCCAGCAGCCAGCCGGGACAGGGGCTCTATGGCTACACCTTC
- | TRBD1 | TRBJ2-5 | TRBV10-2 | CASSESTGAGETQYF | TGCGCCAGCAGTGAGTCAACAGGGGCTGGGGAGACCCAGTACTTC
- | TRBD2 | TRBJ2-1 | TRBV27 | CASSLAGGPSNEQFF | TGTGCCAGCAGTTTAGCGGGGGGGCCGAGCAATGAGCAGTTCTTC
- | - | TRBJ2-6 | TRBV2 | CASSSMRSGANVLTF | TGTGCCAGCAGCTCGATGAGATCTGGGGCCAACGTCCTGACTTTC
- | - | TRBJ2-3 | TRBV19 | CASSIQDTQYF | TGTGCCAGTAGTATACAGGATACGCAGTATTTT
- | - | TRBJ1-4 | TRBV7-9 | CASSPPGATNEKLFF | TGTGCCAGCAGCCCCCCAGGGGCAACTAATGAAAAACTGTTTTTT
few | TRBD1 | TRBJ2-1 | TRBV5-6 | CASSLGQGWNEQFF | TGTGCCAGCAGCTTAGGACAGGGGTGGAATGAGCAGTTCTTC
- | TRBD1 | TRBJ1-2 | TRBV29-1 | CSVGQGEDYTF | TGCAGCGTGGGACAGGGTGAGGACTACACCTTC
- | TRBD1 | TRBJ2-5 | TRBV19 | CASSTTGTDLETQYF | TGTGCCAGTAGTACTACCGGGACAGACCTAGAGACCCAGTACTTC
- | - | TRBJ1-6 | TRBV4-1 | CASRPRGGLYNSPLHF | TGCGCCAGCAGACCCCGGGGAGGTCTCTATAATTCACCCCTCCACTTT
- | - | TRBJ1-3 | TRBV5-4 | CASSLGRGYGNTIYF | TGTGCCAGCAGCTTGGGTCGGGGTTACGGAAACACCATATATTTT
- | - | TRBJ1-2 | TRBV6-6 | CASTTDRNEPNYGYTF | TGTGCCAGCACCACAGACAGGAACGAGCCTAACTATGGCTACACCTTC
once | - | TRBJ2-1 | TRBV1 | CTSTDKGTPTSSYNEQFF | TGCACCAGCACCGACAAGGGCACACCCACTAGCTCCTACAATGAGCAGTTCTTC
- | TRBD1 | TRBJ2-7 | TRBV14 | CASSHETGTVTYEQYF | TGTGCCAGCAGCCACGAAACCGGGACAGTTACCTACGAGCAGTACTTC
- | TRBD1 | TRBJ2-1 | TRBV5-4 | CASSVDRGGYNEQFF | TGTGCCAGCAGCGTGGACAGGGGAGGCTACAATGAGCAGTTCTTC
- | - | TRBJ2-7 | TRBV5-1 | CASSLASGYGQYF | TGCGCCAGCAGCTTGGCATCAGGCTACGGGCAGTACTTC
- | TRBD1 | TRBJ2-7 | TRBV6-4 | CASTGDRGCEQYF | TGTGCCAGCACCGGGGACAGGGGGTGCGAGCAGTACTTC
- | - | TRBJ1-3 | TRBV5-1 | CASSPGHRSGNTIYF | TGCGCCAGCAGCCCGGGACATCGATCTGGAAACACCATATATTTT
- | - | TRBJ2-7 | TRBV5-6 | CASSWAGSYEQYF | TGTGCCAGCAGCTGGGCAGGCTCCTACGAGCAGTACTTC